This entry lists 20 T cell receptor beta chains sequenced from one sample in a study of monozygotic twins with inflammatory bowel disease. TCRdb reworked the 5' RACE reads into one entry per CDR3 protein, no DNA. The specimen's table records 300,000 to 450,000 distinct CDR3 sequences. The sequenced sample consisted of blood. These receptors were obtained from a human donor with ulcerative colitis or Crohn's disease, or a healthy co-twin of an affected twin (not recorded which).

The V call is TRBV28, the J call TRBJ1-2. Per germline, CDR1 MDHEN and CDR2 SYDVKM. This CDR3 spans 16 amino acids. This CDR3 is CASSSRTIDQTYGYTF.

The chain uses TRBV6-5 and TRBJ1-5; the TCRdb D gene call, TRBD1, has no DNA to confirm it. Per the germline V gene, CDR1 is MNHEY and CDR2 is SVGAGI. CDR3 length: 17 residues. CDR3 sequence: CASSSGQGSYTNQPQHF.

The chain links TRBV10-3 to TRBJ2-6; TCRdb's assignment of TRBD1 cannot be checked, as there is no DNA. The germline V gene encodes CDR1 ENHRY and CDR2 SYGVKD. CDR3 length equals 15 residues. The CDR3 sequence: CAISNGQAGANVLTF.

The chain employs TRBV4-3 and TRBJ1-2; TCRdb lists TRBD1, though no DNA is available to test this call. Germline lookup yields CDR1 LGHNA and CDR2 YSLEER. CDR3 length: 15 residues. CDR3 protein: CASSQETGRLNGYTF.

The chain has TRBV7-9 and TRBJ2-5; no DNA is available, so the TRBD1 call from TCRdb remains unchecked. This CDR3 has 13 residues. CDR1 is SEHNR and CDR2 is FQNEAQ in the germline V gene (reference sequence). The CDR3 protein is CASSSTGEETQYF.

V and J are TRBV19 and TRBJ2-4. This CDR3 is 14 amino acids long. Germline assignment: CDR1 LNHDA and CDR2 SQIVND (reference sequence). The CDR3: CASSIDQQVGIQYF.

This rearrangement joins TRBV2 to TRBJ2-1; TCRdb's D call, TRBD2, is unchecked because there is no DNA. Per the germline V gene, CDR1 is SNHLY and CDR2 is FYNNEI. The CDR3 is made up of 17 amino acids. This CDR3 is CASRYMGTSGGFNEQFF.

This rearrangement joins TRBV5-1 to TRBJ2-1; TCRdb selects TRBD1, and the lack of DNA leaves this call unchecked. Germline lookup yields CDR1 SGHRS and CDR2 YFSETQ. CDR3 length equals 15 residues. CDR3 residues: CASSLETGARGEQFF.

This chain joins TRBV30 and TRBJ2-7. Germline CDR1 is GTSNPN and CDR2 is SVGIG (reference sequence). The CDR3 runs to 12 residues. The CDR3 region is CAWSVNGYEQYF.

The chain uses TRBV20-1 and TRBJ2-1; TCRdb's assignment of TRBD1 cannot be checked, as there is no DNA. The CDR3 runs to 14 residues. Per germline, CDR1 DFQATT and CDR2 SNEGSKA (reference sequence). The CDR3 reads CSASNRGAYNEQFF.

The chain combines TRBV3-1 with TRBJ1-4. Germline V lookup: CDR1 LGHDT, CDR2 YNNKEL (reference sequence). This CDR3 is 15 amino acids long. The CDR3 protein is CASSQEGRFGEKLFF. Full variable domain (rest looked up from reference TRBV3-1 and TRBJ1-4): DTAVSQTPKYLVTQMGNDKSIKCEQNLGHDTMYWYKQDSKKFLKIMFSYNNKELIINETVPNRFSPKSPDKAHLNLHINSLELGDSAVYFCASSQEGRFGEKLFFGSGTQLSVL.

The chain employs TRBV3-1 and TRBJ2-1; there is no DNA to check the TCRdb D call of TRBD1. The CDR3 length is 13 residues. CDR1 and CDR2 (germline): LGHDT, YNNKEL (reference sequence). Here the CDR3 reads CASSQGDRLEQFF.

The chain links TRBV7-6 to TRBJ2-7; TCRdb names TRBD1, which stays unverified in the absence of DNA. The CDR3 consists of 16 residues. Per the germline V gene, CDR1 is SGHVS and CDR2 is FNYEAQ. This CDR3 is CASSLGQDPGVYEQYF.

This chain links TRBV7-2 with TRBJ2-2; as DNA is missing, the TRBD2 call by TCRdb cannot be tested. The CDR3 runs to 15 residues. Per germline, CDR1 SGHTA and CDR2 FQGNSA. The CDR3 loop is CASRGTSGGSGELFF.

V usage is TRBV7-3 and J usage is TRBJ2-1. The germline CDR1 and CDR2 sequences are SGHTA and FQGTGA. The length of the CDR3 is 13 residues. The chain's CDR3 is CASSLAAYNEQFF.

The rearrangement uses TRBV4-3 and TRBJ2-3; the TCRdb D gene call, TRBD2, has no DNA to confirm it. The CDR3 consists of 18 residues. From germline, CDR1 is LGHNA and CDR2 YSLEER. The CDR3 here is CASSQEIGLRRVSDTQYF.

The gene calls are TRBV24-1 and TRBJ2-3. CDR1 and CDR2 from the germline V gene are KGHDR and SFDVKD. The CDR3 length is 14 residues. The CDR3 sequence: CATSQPRDTDTQYF.

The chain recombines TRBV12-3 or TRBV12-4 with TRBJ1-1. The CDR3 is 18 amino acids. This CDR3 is CASSPNSWWEGKYTEAFF.

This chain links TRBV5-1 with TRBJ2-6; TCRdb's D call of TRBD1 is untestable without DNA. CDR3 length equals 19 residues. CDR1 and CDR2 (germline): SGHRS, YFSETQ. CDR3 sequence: CASSLTGDHSSSGANVLTF.

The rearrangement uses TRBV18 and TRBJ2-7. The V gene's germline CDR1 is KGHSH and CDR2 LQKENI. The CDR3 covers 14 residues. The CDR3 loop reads CASSPSQQLHEQYF.